Following are 19 T cell receptor beta chains from one sample sequenced in a study of glioma-infiltrating T cells after dendritic cell vaccination. Sequenced by immunoSEQ multiplex PCR; TCRdb stores in-frame clones only, minus some. The sample lists 98,000 or so clones; 65% to 85% were seen once. Time point here: after dendritic cell vaccination, including at tumor progression/relapse. Source: blood, taken after dendritic cell vaccination. The receptors come from a human donor with glioblastoma.

This chain connects TRBV5-1 to TRBJ2-5; 12 bases are a match to TRBD1. Germline V gene data show CDR1 as SGHRS and CDR2 as YFSETQ. The V and J ends lost 0 bases and 1 base, in that order; junction bases with no gene match: 1. The CDR3 runs 16 residues. The CDR3 sequence is CASSLGGQGAQETQYF. The CDR3 nucleotides are TGCGCCAGCAGCTTGGGGGGACAGGGGGCCCAAGAGACCCAGTACTTC.

The genes are TRBV5-1 and TRBJ2-1; maybe TRBD2 (6 bases). Germline V CDR1 and CDR2: SGHRS, YFSETQ. The CDR3 sequence is 14 residues long. Between the trimmed V and J ends, which lost 2 bases and 5 bases, there was a span of 11 bases. DNA of the CDR3: TGCGCCAGCAGCTTATCCGGGACTGACAATGAGCAGTTCTTC. It specifies CASSLSGTDNEQFF.

This clone was found a few times. The V call is TRBV5-6, the J call TRBJ1-2, with D uncertain. CDR3 length: 14 residues. Germline CDR1 reads SGHDT; CDR2 reads YYEEEE. The V gene lost 0 bases and the J gene lost 4 bases, with 10 bases spanning the gap. CDR3 bases: TGTGCCAGCAGCTTGGTCTTACAGAGCTATGGCTACACCTTC. It is translated as CASSLVLQSYGYTF.

The chain is built from TRBV28 and TRBJ2-2, with 7 bases that match TRBD1. The CDR3 spans 16 residues. V was clipped by 7 bases and J by 6 bases; unmatched bases: 14. In germline, CDR1 is MDHEN, CDR2 SYDVKM. In nucleotides, the CDR3 is TGTGCCAGCATGAAAGGGACAGCAGTACTCTCCGGGGAGCTGTTTTTT. Amino acid sequence: CASMKGTAVLSGELFF. Complete variable domain (other parts from reference TRBV28 and TRBJ2-2): DVKVTQSSRYLVKRTGEKVFLECVQDMDHENMFWYRQDPGLGLRLIYFSYDVKMKEKGDIPEGYSVSREKKERFSLILESASTNQTSMYLCASMKGTAVLSGELFFGEGSRLTVL.

The V and J genes are TRBV5-1 and TRBJ2-1; 7 bases match TRBD2. The CDR3 consists of 15 residues. Germline CDR1 and CDR2: SGHRS and YFSETQ. V was pared by 6 bases and J by 4 bases, with 10 bases of the junction left unmatched. The CDR3 DNA reads as TGCGCCAGCACTGAGGCGGGAGTGGGGTACAATGAGCAGTTCTTC. Translation: CASTEAGVGYNEQFF.

The V gene is TRBV18, the J gene TRBJ2-1; 11 bases are shared with TRBD2. The CDR3 loop spans 15 amino acids. Trimming cost V 4 bases and J 6 bases; bases outside gene matches: 5. Germline CDR1 KGHSH, CDR2 LQKENI. CDR3 sequence reads: CASSLDTSGGNEQFF. The CDR3 bases are TGTGCCAGCTCACTAGATACTAGCGGGGGCAATGAGCAGTTCTTC.

J is TRBJ2-1 and V is TRBV19; possibly TRBD2 for D (5 bases). The CDR3 runs to 15 residues. Trimming stripped 5 bases from V and 0 bases from J, with 11 bases between. Germline V gives CDR1 LNHDA, CDR2 SQIVND (reference sequence). CDR3 residues: CASSPGLYSYNEQFF. The CDR3 coding sequence is TGTGCCAGTAGTCCAGGACTGTACTCCTACAATGAGCAGTTCTTC.

The V gene is TRBV28, the J gene TRBJ2-7; D is uncertain. The V end was cut by 6 bases, the J end by 2 bases, with 17 bases between. The CDR3 runs to 15 residues. The germline CDR1 and CDR2 sequences are MDHEN and SYDVKM. The CDR3 DNA sequence: TGTGCCAGCAGCAAGATCCTTCCCGGAGCCTACGAGCAGTACTTC. Protein sequence: CASSKILPGAYEQYF.

This clone was counted a few times. V usage is TRBV7-3 and J usage is TRBJ2-7; maybe TRBD2 (7 bases). CDR1 SGHTA and CDR2 FQGTGA come from the germline V gene. This CDR3 has 13 amino acids. Trimming took 2 bases from V and 5 from J, leaving 10 bases between them. CDR3 DNA: TGTGCCAGCAGCTTAGGCGGGGGCCACGAGCAGTACTTC. It is translated as CASSLGGGHEQYF.

The V and J genes are TRBV5-8 and TRBJ1-1; 10 bases map to TRBD1. The J segment lost 0 bases and the V segment lost 4 bases, leaving 9 bases of the junction unmatched. The CDR3 has 17 amino acids. Per germline, CDR1 SGHTS and CDR2 YDEGEE. CDR3 coding DNA: TGTGCCAGCAGCATTAGGACAGGGGGAATTATGAACACTGAAGCTTTCTTT. This encodes CASSIRTGGIMNTEAFF.

The chain has TRBV27 and TRBJ1-2; D perhaps matches TRBD1 (6 bases). The CDR3 extends over 14 amino acids. CDR1 and CDR2 from the germline V gene are MNHEY and SMNVEV (reference sequence). Trimming stripped 5 bases from V and 4 bases from J, with 14 bases between. CDR3 nucleotides: TGTGCCAGCAGTGCCACTTCAGGGGTCTATGGCTACACCTTC. It encodes CASSATSGVYGYTF.

V is TRBV7-6 and J is TRBJ2-1, with TRBD1 matching 8 bases. This CDR3 is built from 15 residues. Germline V gives CDR1 SGHVS, CDR2 FNYEAQ. Trimming took 5 bases from V and 6 from J; bases not matched to a gene: 9. In DNA form, the CDR3 reads TGTGCCAGCAGCCCTCGGACAGGGAGTTCCAATGAGCAGTTCTTC. This translates into CASSPRTGSSNEQFF.

The chain has TRBV6-6 and TRBJ1-1; a possible D gene is TRBD1 (5 bases). The length of the CDR3 is 15 residues. Germline CDR1 MNHNY, CDR2 SVGAGI (reference sequence). Trimming left V 3 bases short and J 2 bases short, with 13 bases between. As DNA, the CDR3 is TGTGCCAGCAGTTATGGGGCTACAGTAAACACTGAAGCTTTCTTT. Residues: CASSYGATVNTEAFF.

The chain is built from TRBV7-9 and TRBJ1-2; a weak D match, TRBD1 (5 bases). This CDR3 region has 17 residues. The V and J ends lost 5 bases and 3 bases respectively, with 22 bases between them. Per germline, CDR1 SEHNR and CDR2 FQNEAQ (reference sequence). In DNA form, the CDR3 reads TGTGCCAGCAGCCTGACAGTTGTTGATGGGCTTGACTATGGCTACACCTTC. Its protein product is CASSLTVVDGLDYGYTF. Full variable domain (rest looked up from reference TRBV7-9 and TRBJ1-2): DTGVSQNPRHKITKRGQNVTFRCDPISEHNRLYWYRQTLGQGPEFLTYFQNEAQLEKSRLLSDRFSAERPKGSFSTLEIQRTEQGDSAMYLCASSLTVVDGLDYGYTFGSGTRLTVV.

The V call is TRBV5-1, the J call TRBJ1-1; TRBD1 aligns across 8 bases. V lost 2 bases, J lost 4 bases, and 7 bases stayed unmatched. CDR3 length equals 15 residues. Germline values: CDR1 SGHRS, CDR2 YFSETQ. CDR3 loop: CASSFAGGAGTEAFF. The CDR3 coding sequence is TGCGCCAGCAGCTTCGCAGGGGGCGCGGGCACTGAAGCTTTCTTT.

V and J are TRBV19 and TRBJ2-5; a possible D gene is TRBD2 (5 bases). The germline V gene has CDR1 LNHDA and CDR2 SQIVND (reference sequence). CDR3 length equals 16 residues. The V and J ends lost 5 bases and 2 bases respectively, with 18 bases between them. CDR3 in amino acids: CASSSKTGIPQETQYF. Here the CDR3 DNA reads TGTGCCAGTAGTTCGAAAACGGGGATTCCACAAGAGACCCAGTACTTC.

The V call is TRBV28, the J call TRBJ2-7, with D possibly being TRBD2 (6 bases). Germline V lookup: CDR1 MDHEN, CDR2 SYDVKM. Trimming shortened V by 4 bases and J by 0 bases, and 13 bases separated the two germline ends. The CDR3 runs to 15 residues. The CDR3 DNA is TGTGCCAGCAGTTCCGCCTCGGGACTCTCCTACGAGCAGTACTTC. It yields the protein CASSSASGLSYEQYF.

The chain uses TRBV5-6 and TRBJ1-4; D is undetermined. Deletions cut 3 bases from V and 0 bases from J, with 12 bases between. This CDR3 comprises 16 residues. Germline lookup yields CDR1 SGHDT and CDR2 YYEEEE. The CDR3 nucleotides are TGTGCCAGCAGCTCCCGGACTCTCGCAACTAATGAAAAACTGTTTTTT. Translated, it gives CASSSRTLATNEKLFF.

The chain couples TRBV2 to TRBJ2-1, with TRBD2 identical over 7 bases. CDR3 length: 14 residues. With 8 bases clipped from V and 2 bases from J, the junction kept 6 bases outside the gene matches. Germline loops: CDR1 SNHLY, CDR2 FYNNEI. CDR3 sequence reads: CASQRDLTYNEQFF. Here the CDR3 DNA reads TGTGCCAGCCAGCGGGACCTGACCTACAATGAGCAGTTCTTC.